This TCR beta chain was profiled in a study of T cells in Graves' hyperthyroidism and ophthalmopathy. On this clonotype itself: A much bigger clone sits one base away, suggesting this may be a read error.

Authors of the study amplified TCR beta CDR3 regions from RNA transcripts. The HTBI primer set was used in a first-round RT-PCR of the TCR CDR3. From the multiplex PCR reads, TCRdb called clonotypes with MiXCR, one entry per CDR3 protein. This sample yields some 340,000 distinct CDR3 sequences, of which roughly 13% are seen a single time; almost 35% belongs to the top ten. This CDR3 region has 14 residues. The germline V gene encodes CDR1 SGHVS and CDR2 FQNEAQ. The chain couples TRBV7-8 to TRBJ1-2; D is undetermined. Sequences were obtained from blood. This TCR was recovered from a woman aged 40-49 years with Graves' ophthalmopathy. The CDR3 DNA sequence: TGTGCCGGCAGCTTAGCCCCCCTTAACTATGGCTACACCTTC. It encodes CAGSLAPLNYGYTF.